Below, one T cell receptor beta chain is given with its context. This entry comes from a study of T cell changes during pregnancy in multiple sclerosis. Sequenced by immunoSEQ multiplex PCR; TCRdb stores in-frame clones only, minus some. Of 72,000 or so clones listed, 93% are singletons. The starting material was peripheral blood, obtained in the second trimester of pregnancy. The receptor was isolated from a female donor with multiple sclerosis, enrolled in a pregnancy study.

In DNA form, the CDR3 reads TGTGCCAGCAGCGTAGACAGGGGGCAGCGTTCACCCCTCCACTTT. Protein product: CASSVDRGQRSPLHF. The rearrangement uses TRBV9 and TRBJ1-6; 9 nucleotides line up with TRBD1. Trimming removed 0 bases from V and 9 bases from J; junction bases left unmatched: 4. The CDR3 has 15 amino acids. Germline CDR1 is SGDLS and CDR2 is YYNGEE.